The 20 T cell receptor beta chains given below trace back to one sample, sequenced in a study of blood T cell repertoires in COVID-19. Using immunoSEQ multiplex PCR, the repertoire was profiled, and TCRdb retains in-frame clones only, with some absent. The table includes roughly 430,000 clones, around 90% detected once. The material sequenced was PBMCs or T cells enriched from blood (not recorded which). The receptors originated from a middle-aged woman with acute COVID-19.

The rearrangement joins TRBV6-1 to TRBJ1-4, with unresolved D. CDR3 length: 16 amino acids. Trimming removed 2 bases from V and 3 bases from J, with 13 bases in between. Germline V lookup: CDR1 MNHNS, CDR2 SASEGT. CDR3 sequence reads: CASSERRGIANEKLFF. The CDR3 DNA sequence: TGTGCCAGCAGTGAACGTCGCGGGATTGCTAATGAAAAACTGTTTTTT.

This clone was observed many times. The V and J genes are TRBV7-9 and TRBJ2-7; maybe TRBD1 (6 bases). The germline V gene encodes CDR1 SEHNR and CDR2 FQNEAQ (reference sequence). Trimming left V 5 bases short and J 5 bases short, with 19 bases between. The length of the CDR3 is 15 residues. The CDR3 DNA reads as TGTGCCAGCAGCCGAGTAGGAGTGGGGGCCGACGAGCAGTACTTC. It is translated as CASSRVGVGADEQYF.

The chain couples TRBV5-1 to TRBJ2-6; TRBD2 matches 16 bases. V dropped 3 bases and J dropped 0; count of bases not matched to a gene: 12. This CDR3 is built from 22 residues. The germline V gene encodes CDR1 SGHRS and CDR2 YFSETQ. The CDR3 here is CASSSVPGLAGGPRSGANVLTF. DNA of the CDR3: TGCGCCAGCAGCTCCGTCCCGGGACTAGCGGGGGGGCCTCGCTCTGGGGCCAACGTCCTGACTTTC.

The chain combines TRBV27 with TRBJ2-5; the D gene is possibly TRBD2 (5 bases). Germline V gene data show CDR1 as MNHEY and CDR2 as SMNVEV (reference sequence). Deletions cut 5 bases from V and 5 bases from J, with 18 bases between. There are 15 residues in the CDR3. DNA for the CDR3: TGTGCCAGCAGTCCCCCCCCGGGGTCAACCGAGACCCAGTACTTC. Its protein is CASSPPPGSTETQYF.

This clone was recorded only once. The V gene is TRBV5-1, the J gene TRBJ1-4; TRBD1 agrees at 7 bases. Trimming took 3 bases from V and 4 from J; bases not matched to a gene: 3. Germline loops: CDR1 SGHRS, CDR2 YFSETQ. CDR3 size: 14 residues. CDR3 DNA sequence: TGCGCCAGCAGCTCGGGACAGCTTAATGAAAAACTGTTTTTT. Its translation is CASSSGQLNEKLFF.

The chain carries TRBV5-4 and TRBJ2-1; D possibly corresponds to TRBD2 (5 bases). CDR1 is SGHNT and CDR2 is YYREEE in the germline V gene (reference sequence). This CDR3 is 13 amino acids long. With 0 bases removed from V and 9 bases from J, the gap between germline ends came to 10 bases. The chain's CDR3 is CASSLDRGAEQFF. The CDR3 DNA sequence: TGTGCCAGCAGCTTGGATCGGGGAGCTGAGCAGTTCTTC.

The chain couples TRBV7-9 to TRBJ1-2, with D tentatively TRBD1 (5 bases). CDR1 and CDR2 (germline): SEHNR, FQNEAQ (reference sequence). Trimming removed 5 bases from V and 3 bases from J, with 16 bases in between. The CDR3 loop spans 15 amino acids. The CDR3 sequence is CASSDTQGRDYGYTF. CDR3 coding DNA: TGTGCCAGCAGCGATACCCAGGGCAGGGACTATGGCTACACCTTC.

The V and J genes are TRBV19 and TRBJ1-4; TRBD1 might be the D (5 bases). Trimming shortened V by 3 bases and J by 2 bases, and 16 bases separated the two germline ends. The CDR3 is 17 residues long. Germline V lookup: CDR1 LNHDA, CDR2 SQIVND (reference sequence). The CDR3 nucleotides read TGTGCCAGTAGTATGCTCCTAGACAGACGGACTAATGAAAAACTGTTTTTT. Translation: CASSMLLDRRTNEKLFF.

This chain joins TRBV10-2 and TRBJ1-2, with D perhaps matching TRBD1 (5 bases). V was shortened by 1 base and J by 2 bases, with 8 bases between the two germline ends. CDR3 length: 14 residues. The germline V gene has CDR1 WSHSY and CDR2 SAAADI. The CDR3 DNA reads as TGCGCCAGCAGTGAGTTAGCAGGGAACTATGGCTACACCTTC. It codes for CASSELAGNYGYTF.

The chain carries TRBV6-5 and TRBJ2-2, with D perhaps TRBD2 (6 bases). Germline V gives CDR1 MNHEY, CDR2 SVGAGI. Trimming removed 9 bases at V and 0 bases at J, with 11 bases between. The CDR3 consists of 14 residues. CDR3 DNA: TGTGCCAGTGGGCGGGGTACGAACACCGGGGAGCTGTTTTTT. It codes for CASGRGTNTGELFF.

This sequence joins TRBV7-9 and TRBJ1-5; D gene uncertain. This CDR3 spans 13 amino acids. Trimming cost V 2 bases and J 5 bases, with 7 bases left between them. Germline V gives CDR1 SEHNR, CDR2 FQNEAQ (reference sequence). This CDR3 reads CASSLNRDQPQHF. As DNA, the CDR3 is TGTGCCAGCAGCTTAAACCGGGATCAGCCCCAGCATTTT.

This clone was observed a single time. V is TRBV4-2 and J is TRBJ2-7; D gene ambiguous. V was pared by 0 bases and J by 3 bases, with 12 bases between. Germline V gene data show CDR1 as LGHNA and CDR2 as YNFKEQ. The CDR3 loop spans 15 amino acids. The CDR3 loop is CASSQDRGSDYEQYF. CDR3 DNA sequence: TGTGCCAGCAGCCAAGATAGAGGCTCGGACTACGAGCAGTACTTC.

The genes are TRBV4-2 and TRBJ2-2; D is ambiguous. Germline V lookup: CDR1 LGHNA, CDR2 YNFKEQ. The V end was cut by 0 bases, the J end by 8 bases, with 10 bases between. The CDR3 consists of 14 residues. CDR3 sequence: CASSQEAAPGELFF. Written as DNA, the CDR3 is TGTGCCAGCAGCCAAGAGGCCGCCCCAGGGGAGCTGTTTTTT.

J is TRBJ2-7 and V is TRBV5-1, with D tentatively TRBD1 (5 bases). The CDR3 length is 16 residues. V was trimmed by 3 bases and J by 5 bases, leaving 21 bases between them. The germline V gene encodes CDR1 SGHRS and CDR2 YFSETQ. CDR3 nucleotide sequence: TGCGCCAGCAGCTCCAGCCTTCGGGTGGGGCTCGACGAGCAGTACTTC. It encodes CASSSSLRVGLDEQYF.

J is TRBJ1-2 and V is TRBV6-5, with TRBD1 identical over 7 bases. The CDR3 consists of 13 residues. Unmatched junction bases numbered 6, after V lost 7 bases and J lost 4 bases. Germline CDR1 and CDR2: MNHEY and SVGAGI. This chain's CDR3 is CASTLQGSYGYTF. As DNA, the CDR3 is TGTGCCAGCACCCTACAGGGGTCCTATGGCTACACCTTC.

The chain employs TRBV6-2 or TRBV6-3 and TRBJ1-3; the D gene is possibly TRBD1 (5 bases). CDR1 is MNHEY, CDR2 SVGEGT, per germline. This CDR3 has 19 residues. Trimming removed 6 bases at V and 3 bases at J, with 27 bases between. In DNA form, the CDR3 reads TGTGCCAGCAGCCCTTCTCTGGACAACCCATCGCCCGGTGGAAACACCATATATTTT. It is translated as CASSPSLDNPSPGGNTIYF.

The rearrangement uses TRBV7-2 and TRBJ2-2, with 8 bases lining up with TRBD1. V shed 5 bases, J shed 1 base, and the junction held 6 bases outside the gene matches. The CDR3 has 16 residues. Germline values: CDR1 SGHTA, CDR2 FQGNSA. The CDR3 loop reads CASSPGQGLNTGELFF. CDR3 sequence (DNA): TGTGCCAGCAGCCCAGGACAGGGATTGAACACCGGGGAGCTGTTTTTT. The whole variable domain, remainder taken from reference TRBV7-2 and TRBJ2-2, is GAGVSQSPSNKVTEKGKDVELRCDPISGHTALYWYRQSLGQGLEFLIYFQGNSAPDKSGLPSDRFSAERTGGSVSTLTIQRTQQEDSAVYLCASSPGQGLNTGELFFGEGSRLTVL.

The gene calls are TRBV2 and TRBJ2-3; 7 positions match TRBD1. This CDR3 is built from 14 residues. With 10 bases clipped from V and 2 bases from J, the junction kept 9 bases outside the gene matches. Germline lookup yields CDR1 SNHLY and CDR2 FYNNEI. The DNA of the CDR3 is TGTGCCACACAGGGGCATAAGAACACAGATACGCAGTATTTT. It specifies CATQGHKNTDTQYF. Complete variable domain (other parts from reference TRBV2 and TRBJ2-3): EPEVTQTPSHQVTQMGQEVILRCVPISNHLYFYWYRQILGQKVEFLVSFYNNEISEKSEIFDDQFSVERPDGSNFTLKIRSTKLEDSAMYFCATQGHKNTDTQYFGPGTRLTVL.

The V gene is TRBV14, the J gene TRBJ2-4, with 7 bases lining up with TRBD1. The germline V gene has CDR1 SGHDN and CDR2 FVKESK. V lost 4 bases to trimming and J lost 3 bases; unmatched junction nucleotides: 6. The CDR3 contains 15 residues. In nucleotides, the CDR3 is TGTGCCAGCAGCCGAACGACAGGGTTCAAAAACATTCAGTACTTC. This gives the protein CASSRTTGFKNIQYF.

Concerning this clone itself: A junction end diverges from the germline sequence, so it may reflect a read error. V usage is TRBV27 and J usage is TRBJ2-1; TRBD2 agrees at 7 bases. Germline V lookup: CDR1 MNHEY, CDR2 SMNVEV (reference sequence). This CDR3 comprises 12 residues. CDR3 amino acids: CASSQIGLGRVF. The CDR3 bases are TGTGCCAGCAGTCAGATCGGACTAGGTCGGGTCTTC.